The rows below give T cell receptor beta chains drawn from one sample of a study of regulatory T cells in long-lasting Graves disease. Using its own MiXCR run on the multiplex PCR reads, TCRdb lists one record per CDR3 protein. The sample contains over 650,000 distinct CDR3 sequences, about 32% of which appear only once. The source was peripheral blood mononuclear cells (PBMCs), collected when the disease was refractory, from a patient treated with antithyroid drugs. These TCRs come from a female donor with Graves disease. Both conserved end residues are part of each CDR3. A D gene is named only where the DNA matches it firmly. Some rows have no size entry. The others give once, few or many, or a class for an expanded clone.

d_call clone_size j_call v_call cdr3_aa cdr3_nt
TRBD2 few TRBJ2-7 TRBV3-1 CASSPLSGTTYEQYF TGTGCCAGCAGCCCCCTTTCCGGGACTACCTACGAGCAGTACTTC
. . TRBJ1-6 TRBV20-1 CSARDPDSPLHF TGCAGTGCTAGAGATCCGGATTCACCCCTCCACTTT
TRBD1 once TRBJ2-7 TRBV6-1 CASKRQGSGSYEQCF TGTGCCAGCAAAAGACAGGGATCAGGATCCTACGAGCAGTGCTTC
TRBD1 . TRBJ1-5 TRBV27 CASRPDRTGGHQPQHF TGTGCCAGCAGGCCTGACCGGACAGGGGGCCATCAGCCCCAGCATTTT
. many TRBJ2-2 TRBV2 CATELDRNTGELFF TGTGCCACCGAACTTGACAGGAACACCGGGGAGCTGTTTTTT
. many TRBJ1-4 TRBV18 CASSPSKAANEKLFF TGTGCCAGCTCACCATCGAAGGCTGCAAATGAAAAACTGTTTTTT
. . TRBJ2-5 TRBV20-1 CSARVQFQETQYF TGCAGTGCTAGGGTTCAGTTCCAAGAGACCCAGTACTTC
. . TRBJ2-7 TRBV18 CASSPPSRGVYEQYF TGTGCCAGCTCACCACCGAGCAGGGGGGTCTACGAGCAGTACTTC
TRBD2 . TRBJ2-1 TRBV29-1 CSIGLAGEGEQFF TGCAGCATAGGACTAGCGGGAGAGGGAGAGCAGTTCTTC
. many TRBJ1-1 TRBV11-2 CASSLWYTEAFF TGTGCCAGCAGCTTATGGTACACTGAAGCTTTCTTT
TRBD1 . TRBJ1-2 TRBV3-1 CASSQVSTGQGSGYTF TGTGCCAGCAGCCAAGTGAGCACGGGACAGGGATCCGGCTACACCTTC
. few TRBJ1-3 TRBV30 CAWLFGNTIYF TGTGCCTGGCTCTTTGGAAACACCATATATTTT